This TCR beta chain was identified during a study of T cell changes during pregnancy in multiple sclerosis. Germline values: CDR1 SQVTM, CDR2 ANQGSEA. Trimming left V 8 bases short and J 1 base short, with 16 bases between. CDR3 length: 14 residues. The data were produced by immunoSEQ multiplex PCR, yet TCRdb's version contains in-frame clones alone and is incomplete. Among about 100,000 clones, about nine tenths were seen once, and the ten largest hold under 0.85%. The sequencing used peripheral blood, collected in the second trimester of pregnancy. This sequence was found in a female donor in good health, enrolled as a control in a pregnancy study. This chain uses TRBV29-1 with TRBJ2-3; D is unclear. CDR3 amino acids: CSTRGVYGTDTQYF. In DNA, the CDR3 is TGCAGCACTCGAGGAGTTTATGGCACAGATACGCAGTATTTT.